Reported below is one T cell receptor (beta chain). It lacks a known antigen. No clone much larger than this one lies a single base away; base qualities are absent. The record originates from a study of blood T cell repertoires in COVID-19 (TCRdb year 2020). For the wider study: Collaborator samples came from the United States, Italy and Spain and covered acute and convalescent phases of COVID-19. Samples came from the ongoing ImmuneRACE study (first 160 participants) plus 1,254 subjects from 6 global collaborators. Subjects who had been exposed to COVID-19, were actively infected with it, or had recovered from it provided the deeply sampled blood TCRbeta repertoires that made up the dataset. Where HLA class I and class II types were available, the types were taken from metadata supplied by the sample provider, not from assay-based typing. A freely available public database, intended as a resource for researchers studying the immune response to SARS-CoV-2, is where the repertoires were released. The sample metadata nearly always contained a de-identified subject ID, COVID-19 status, age in years and sex. The material from the prospective study consisted of cDNA or gDNA derived from T cells, B-cell-depleted T cells, or PBMCs. Here is what the overall study found, with its caveats: Clinical and demographic metadata were provided uncurated, with the amount varying by source and participant.

The collaborating institutions used their own protocols to collect whole blood in K2EDTA tubes. Collaborator samples were shipped for TCRbeta analysis as frozen whole blood, isolated PBMCs, or DNA extracted from either sample type. Trimming removed 6 bases from V and 3 bases from J, leaving 17 bases between the germline ends. Including the terminal cysteine and phenylalanine, the CDR3 comprises 15 residues. Only the CDR3 part of the read is kept: 45 bases, read in frame from the first base. Via the germline V gene, CDR1 is MNHEY and CDR2 SVGAGI. TCRbeta CDR3 regions were amplified from genomic DNA using the immunoSEQ Assay, a bias-controlled multiplex PCR. In the original analysis: Nucleated cell counts per sample were estimated from amplification of reference gene primers within the assay. Sequence reads were collapsed and filtered to measure the absolute abundance of every unique TCRbeta CDR3 rearrangement. For each sample, productive Simpson clonality was calculated by taking the square root of Simpson's diversity index across productive rearrangements. The immuneACCESS repertoire file appears here via TCRdb, limited to in-frame rearrangements. These files lack a portion of the clones; in checked studies, under half of the deficit traces to unresolved V genes, and the cause of the others is not known. D and trimming were read from the DNA, whereas the V and J calls and clone size are those reported in that table. Across this sample there are about 55,000 clones, with almost 90% seen only once. Together, the top ten hold around 8% of the sample.

The sample taken for sequencing was peripheral blood. This TCR was sampled from a man aged 60 to 75 with active COVID-19. Rearrangement joined TRBV6-5 to TRBJ1-2, with TRBD1 perhaps the D gene, on 6 matching bases. Here the CDR3 is given as CASRGLREGDYGYTF. The sequence in DNA is TGTGCCAGCAGGGGGCTCCGGGAGGGGGACTATGGCTACACCTTC.